The next 11 T cell receptor beta chains were all read from a single sample in a study of metastatic and nonmetastatic thyroid tumors. All patients reached thyroid surgery having received no treatment beforehand. TCRdb re-called the PCR reads via MiXCR. This table holds approximately 30,000 clones, roughly 3.5% found once. Sequencing was done on a sample of blood. The source of these receptors is a male donor with papillary thyroid cancer or a benign thyroid nodule (not recorded which). Some clones in this sample may be carry-over from other donors' samples.

This clone showed up many times. J is TRBJ1-6 and V is TRBV3-1, with D maybe TRBD1 (5 bases). Germline-derived CDR1 and CDR2 are LGHDT and YNNKEL (reference sequence). The CDR3 extends over 14 amino acids. V lost 4 bases to trimming and J lost 4 bases, with 8 bases between them. Here the CDR3 reads CASSLRQYNSPLHF. CDR3 DNA sequence: TGTGCCAGCAGCCTCCGACAGTATAATTCACCCCTCCACTTT.

This clone has ten or more counts. The V gene is TRBV2, the J gene TRBJ1-5; no clear D. CDR3 length: 14 residues. V lost 0 bases, J lost 6 bases, and 9 bases lay in between. CDR1 SNHLY and CDR2 FYNNEI come from the germline V gene. The chain's CDR3 is CASSEARGSQPQHF. The DNA for the CDR3 is TGTGCCAGCAGTGAAGCCCGGGGTAGTCAGCCCCAGCATTTT.

In this sample, this clone turned up a few times. The chain links TRBV6-1 to TRBJ2-1; maybe TRBD2 (6 bases). CDR3 size: 15 residues. The V end was cut by 0 bases, the J end by 3 bases, with 9 bases between. Per the germline V gene, CDR1 is MNHNS and CDR2 is SASEGT. The CDR3 spells CASSEANGGYNEQFF. DNA of the CDR3: TGTGCCAGCAGTGAAGCGAACGGGGGCTACAATGAGCAGTTCTTC.

This clone was counted between two and nine times. This chain links TRBV11-3 with TRBJ1-2; no firm D call. Germline assignment: CDR1 SGHNT and CDR2 YENEEA. This CDR3 is built from 13 residues. V dropped 5 bases and J dropped 4 bases, with 11 bases sitting between them. CDR3 bases: TGTGCCAGCAGCAAAGCTGGTTTCTATGGCTACACCTTC. Translation: CASSKAGFYGYTF.

The chain recombines TRBV7-9 with TRBJ2-7; 10 positions agree with TRBD1. CDR3 length: 20 residues. Trimming took 1 base from V and 2 from J; bases not matched to a gene: 17. CDR1 SEHNR and CDR2 FQNEAQ come from the germline V gene (reference sequence). CDR3 sequence reads: CASSLGAVKVGGTGAYEQYF. As DNA, the CDR3 is TGTGCCAGCAGCTTAGGCGCTGTGAAGGTAGGAGGGACAGGGGCCTACGAGCAGTACTTC.

This clone was seen at least ten times. The chain uses TRBV5-6 and TRBJ2-5, with TRBD2 matching 8 bases. V lost 1 base to trimming and J lost 1 base; unmatched junction nucleotides: 6. Germline CDR1 and CDR2: SGHDT and YYEEEE. The CDR3 covers 16 residues. The CDR3: CASSLKGLGPQETQYF. In DNA form, the CDR3 reads TGTGCCAGCAGCTTGAAGGGACTAGGCCCCCAAGAGACCCAGTACTTC.

This clone is medium-sized by share. The CDR3 sequence: CASSYHTAPNYGYTF. CDR3 coding DNA: TGTGCCAGCAGTTACCATACAGCGCCTAACTATGGCTACACCTTC. The chain employs TRBV6-5 and TRBJ1-2; unclear D gene. Germline values: CDR1 MNHEY, CDR2 SVGAGI. V gave up 2 bases and J gave up 0 bases, with 10 bases separating them. The CDR3 runs to 15 residues.

This clone was recorded many times. CDR3 in DNA: TGTGCCAGCAGCCCCCGATATAGACTGAATTCCTACGAGCAGTACTTC. Amino acids: CASSPRYRLNSYEQYF. The chain is built from TRBV7-2 and TRBJ2-7, with D unresolved. V was trimmed by 5 bases and J by 1 base, leaving 18 bases between them. Per germline, CDR1 SGHTA and CDR2 FQGNSA. CDR3 length equals 16 residues.

This clone was counted ten times or more. A much more abundant neighbour one base away suggests this may be a read error. The sample contains more than one DNA sequence encoding this CDR3. The chain has TRBV20-1 and TRBJ2-1, with 11 bases aligning to TRBD2. The CDR3 length is 15 residues. Germline trimming cut 3 bases from V and 5 bases from J; bases unmatched to any gene: 6. In germline, CDR1 is DFQATT, CDR2 SNEGSKA (reference sequence). The CDR3 is CSASLTGLADNEQFF. The CDR3 DNA follows: TGCAGTGCTAGCCTGACGGGACTAGCGGACAATGAGCAGTTCTTC.

V gene TRBV12-5 combines with J gene TRBJ1-6, with D hard to call. CDR1 and CDR2 from the germline V gene are LGHNT and FRNRAP. With 6 bases removed from V and 0 bases from J, the gap between germline ends came to 6 bases. This CDR3 contains 14 residues. The CDR3 loop reads CASGAGSYNSPLHF. The DNA for the CDR3 is TGTGCTAGTGGCGCGGGCTCCTATAATTCACCCCTCCACTTT.

This clone was found a few times. The J gene is TRBJ1-2, the V gene TRBV6-9, with TRBD1 as a possible D gene (5 bases). Germline CDR1 MNHGY, CDR2 SVAAGI. The CDR3 sequence is 14 residues long. The germline V and J ends were trimmed by 4 bases and 7 bases, with 16 bases remaining between them. The CDR3 DNA reads TGTGCCAGCAGTTCCCCTCAGGGATCTAGTGGCTACACCTTC. As protein: CASSSPQGSSGYTF.